This entry is about one TCR beta chain. This specimen belongs to a study of Ad26.COV2.S vaccination and SARS-CoV-2 variants. Treatment described: around 19 received Ad26.COV2.S at low or high dose, single or two shots; several received placebo; per-sample allocation not given. Samples were taken on day 63 after the first vaccine or placebo injection. Sequencing used immunoSEQ multiplex PCR; TCRdb keeps in-frame clones, though not all of them. Here the sample spans approximately 250,000 clones, 87% being singletons. Material: peripheral blood, obtained in a trial of Ad26.COV2.S vaccine versus placebo. The TCR comes from a person aged 18-65 years who received the Ad26.COV2.S COVID-19 vaccine or a placebo.

CDR3 sequence reads: CASSRKPSGGATDTQYF. The CDR3 region has the DNA TGTGCCAGCAGCCGAAAGCCTAGCGGAGGGGCAACAGATACGCAGTATTTT. The gene calls are TRBV7-9 and TRBJ2-3; 7 bases match TRBD2. The junction had 14 bases not matched to a gene; V was cut back by 5 bases and J by 3 bases. From germline, CDR1 is SEHNR and CDR2 FQNEAQ (reference sequence). The CDR3 is made up of 17 amino acids.